Reported below is one T cell receptor beta chain. Its antigen is as yet unknown. Germline V gene lookup returns CDR1 MDHEN and CDR2 SYDVKM. Trimming left V 3 bases short and J 2 bases short, with 8 bases between. This CDR3 region has 14 residues. This record comes from a study of OX40 agonist ivuxolimab in advanced cancers. Study at large: As their treatment, patients were administered ivuxolimab, an agonistic anti-OX40 (CD134) antibody. General observations from the study: In a subset of nonresponders, normalized T-cell clonal expansion was also low. Dosing at 0.1 to 3.0 mg/kg was accompanied by clonal expansion of CD4+ and CD8+ blood T cells by week 6.

The table came from immunoSEQ multiplex PCR; TCRdb's copy has only in-frame clones and leaves some out. The data hold tens of thousands of clones, with more than 65% observed a single time. The chain is built from TRBV28 and TRBJ1-5; D unclear. The receptor comes from an adult with an advanced solid tumor such as melanoma, head and neck, liver or kidney cancer. Sequencing used CD4+ or CD8+ T cells sorted from blood, obtained in a trial of the OX40 agonist ivuxolimab. The CDR3 protein is CASSLVLGNQPQHF. The CDR3 DNA sequence: TGTGCCAGCAGTTTGGTCTTGGGCAATCAGCCCCAGCATTTT.